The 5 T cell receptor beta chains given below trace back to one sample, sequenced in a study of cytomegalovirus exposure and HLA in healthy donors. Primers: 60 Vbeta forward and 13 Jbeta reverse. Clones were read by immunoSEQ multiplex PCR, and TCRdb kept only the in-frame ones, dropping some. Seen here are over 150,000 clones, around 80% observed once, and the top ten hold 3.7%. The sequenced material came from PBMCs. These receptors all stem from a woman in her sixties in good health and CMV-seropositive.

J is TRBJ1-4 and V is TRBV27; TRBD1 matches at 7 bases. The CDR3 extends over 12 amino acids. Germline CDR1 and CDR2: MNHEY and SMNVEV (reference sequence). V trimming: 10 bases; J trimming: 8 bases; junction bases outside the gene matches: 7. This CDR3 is CATRQGREKLFF. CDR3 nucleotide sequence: TGTGCCACACGACAGGGAAGAGAAAAACTGTTTTTT.

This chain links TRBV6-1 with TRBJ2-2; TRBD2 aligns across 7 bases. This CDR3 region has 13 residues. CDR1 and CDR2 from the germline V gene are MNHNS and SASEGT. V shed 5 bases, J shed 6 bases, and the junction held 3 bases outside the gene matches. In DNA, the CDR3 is TGTGCCAGCAGTAGCGGGGTGGCCGGGGAGCTGTTTTTT. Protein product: CASSSGVAGELFF.

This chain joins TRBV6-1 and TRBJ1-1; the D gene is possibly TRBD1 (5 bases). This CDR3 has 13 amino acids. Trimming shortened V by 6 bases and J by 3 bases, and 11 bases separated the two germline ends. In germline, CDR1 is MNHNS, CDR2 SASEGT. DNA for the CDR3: TGTGCCAGCAGGGGGTGGGGGGACACTGAAGCTTTCTTT. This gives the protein CASRGWGDTEAFF.

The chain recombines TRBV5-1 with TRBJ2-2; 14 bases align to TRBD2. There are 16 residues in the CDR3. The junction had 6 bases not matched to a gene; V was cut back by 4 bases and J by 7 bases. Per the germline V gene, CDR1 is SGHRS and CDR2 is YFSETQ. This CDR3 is CASSPGTSGSSGELFF. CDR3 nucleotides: TGCGCCAGCAGCCCTGGGACTAGCGGGAGTAGCGGGGAGCTGTTTTTT.

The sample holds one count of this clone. CDR3: CASSRTVNSPLHF. The CDR3 region has the DNA TGTGCCAGCAGCAGGACAGTAAATTCACCCCTCCACTTT. The chain has TRBV6-5 and TRBJ1-6; tentatively, D is TRBD1 (6 bases). Trimming took off 6 bases at V and 7 bases at J, with 10 bases between the two ends. Germline V lookup: CDR1 MNHEY, CDR2 SVGAGI. CDR3 length: 13 residues.